This TCR beta chain was identified in a study of cytomegalovirus exposure and HLA in healthy donors. Background on the study: The Caucasian-associated ancestry cluster contained around four fifths of the approximately 430 genotyped donors. Study-wide points: With later analysis, a missense DCLRE1C variant became linked to TCR beta V- and J-gene trimming.

This PCR relied on a set of 60 Vbeta primers and 13 Jbeta primers. The data were produced by immunoSEQ multiplex PCR, yet TCRdb's version contains in-frame clones alone and is incomplete. Its clone listing holds some 130,000 clones. The germline CDR1 and CDR2 sequences are SGHNT and YYREEE (reference sequence). Trimming removed 0 bases at V and 4 bases at J, with 11 bases between. The CDR3 covers 14 residues. Worth noting for this clone: Its specificity is not known.

The sequencing input was PBMCs. The TCR originated in a woman between 35 and 50 years old in good health and CMV-seropositive. The chain employs TRBV5-4 and TRBJ2-7; D gene ambiguous. CDR3 DNA sequence: TGTGCCAGCAGCTTGGAAGCTATTTCTTACGAGCAGTACTTC. It translates to CASSLEAISYEQYF.